A single T cell receptor beta chain is shown here with its context. The antigen remains unidentified. The data are from a study of T cells expressing NK-cell markers. The CDR3 spans 13 residues. CDR1 is DFQATT and CDR2 is SNEGSKA in the germline V gene (reference sequence). The study's findings and limits: The CD3+CD56-NKG2C+ fraction was also led by these clonotypes in several donors.

Researchers built TCR beta cDNA using 5'RACE template switching with UMIs. TCRdb re-called the 5' RACE reads and gives one entry per CDR3 protein, without DNA. This sample's clone table lists about 460,000 distinct CDR3 sequences. This sequence originates from a woman between 45 and 65 years old in good health. Sequenced sample: blood T cells: a sorted CD56 or NKG2C T cell subset, CD4+ or CD8+ T cells, or bulk PBMC T cells (not recorded which). The chain recombines TRBV20-1 with TRBJ2-1; the TCRdb D gene call, TRBD2, has no DNA to confirm it. The CDR3 loop reads CSASSAGEYEQFF.